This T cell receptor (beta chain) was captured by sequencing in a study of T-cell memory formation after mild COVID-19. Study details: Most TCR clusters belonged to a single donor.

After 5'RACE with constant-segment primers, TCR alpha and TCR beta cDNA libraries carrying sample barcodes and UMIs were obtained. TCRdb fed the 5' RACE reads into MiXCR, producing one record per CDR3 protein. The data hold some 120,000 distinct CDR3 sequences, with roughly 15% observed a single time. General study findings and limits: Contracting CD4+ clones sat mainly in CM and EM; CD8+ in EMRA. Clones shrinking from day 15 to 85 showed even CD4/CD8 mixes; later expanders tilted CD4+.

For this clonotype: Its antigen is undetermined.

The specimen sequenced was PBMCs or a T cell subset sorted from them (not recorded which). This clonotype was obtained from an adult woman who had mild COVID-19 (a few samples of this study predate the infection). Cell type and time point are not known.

Here the CDR3 reads CASSFKRGGNEQYF. CDR3 nucleotide sequence: TGTGCCAGCAGCTTCAAGCGGGGAGGTAACGAGCAGTACTTC. The chain recombines TRBV7-9 with TRBJ2-7; 7 nucleotides match TRBD2. The V segment lost 3 bases and the J segment 5 bases; nucleotides outside the gene matches: 7. The germline CDR1 and CDR2 sequences are SEHNR and FQNEAQ (reference sequence). The CDR3 sequence is 14 residues long.